What follows describes a single TCR beta chain. The target antigen is unknown. PCR was performed a second time for 7 to 11 cycles using a sample-barcoded 5' primer and a J-beta primer mix. Every cDNA was tagged by a template-switch adaptor with 12 random nucleotides. MiXCR was run by TCRdb on the 5' RACE reads, yielding one entry per CDR3 protein. The sample lists 850,000 to 1,300,000 distinct CDR3 sequences, under 55% seen once, with approximately 20% in the top ten. The germline CDR1 and CDR2 sequences are SQVTM and ANQGSEA. Between the trimmed V and J ends, which lost 0 bases and 3 bases, there was a span of 15 bases. The CDR3 contains 15 residues. The data belong to a study of blood T cells in healthy people across ages. Findings and caveats of the study: Age brought a roughly linear fall in TCR beta diversity measured per million T cells.

The V and J genes are TRBV29-1 and TRBJ2-7; D remains ambiguous. The sequenced sample was blood. The source is a woman aged 60 to 75 in good health. CDR3 region: CSVEDARNIRYEQYF. As DNA, the CDR3 is TGCAGCGTTGAAGATGCACGGAACATACGCTACGAGCAGTACTTC.